This passage covers 2 T cell receptor beta chains from one sample sequenced in a study of PD-1 blockade in classical Hodgkin lymphoma. The method was immunoSEQ multiplex PCR; TCRdb's version includes in-frame clones alone and lacks a portion of them. Among 13,000 or so clones listed, roughly 80% were seen once. All trial patients relapsed after autologous stem cell transplantation. Sequences were derived from peripheral blood mononuclear cells (PBMCs), sampled at baseline. Every receptor here comes from a human donor with classical Hodgkin lymphoma.

The chain couples TRBV10-3 to TRBJ1-1, with D maybe TRBD1 (6 bases). The CDR3 is 11 residues long. Germline values: CDR1 ENHRY, CDR2 SYGVKD. V was pared by 11 bases and J by 1 base, with 8 bases between. CDR3 sequence (DNA): TGTGCCGCAGGGGAGAACACTGAAGCTTTCTTT. It specifies CAAGENTEAFF.

V is TRBV7-7 and J is TRBJ2-5; the D gene could be TRBD1 or TRBD2 (6 bases each). V lost 5 bases and J 5 bases, leaving 15 bases between the germline ends. The CDR3 covers 14 residues. CDR1 is SSHAT and CDR2 is FNYEAQ in the germline V gene (reference sequence). CDR3 region: CASSLTRGGETQYF. DNA for the CDR3: TGTGCCAGCAGCCTAACAAGAGGGGGGGAGACCCAGTACTTC. Full variable domain (outside the CDR3, taken from reference TRBV7-7 and TRBJ2-5): GAGVSQSPRYKVTKRGQDVTLRCDPISSHATLYWYQQALGQGPEFLTYFNYEAQPDKSGLPSDRFSAERPEGSISTLTIQRTEQRDSAMYRCASSLTRGGETQYFGPGTRLLVL.